The following is a TCR beta chain sequence with its context. The PCR had 60 Vbeta and 13 Jbeta primers. Generated by immunoSEQ multiplex PCR, the TCRdb table keeps only in-frame clones and is missing some. Among roughly 140,000 clones listed, approximately 80% were seen once. V was pared by 0 bases and J by 5 bases, with 12 bases between. The germline V gene encodes CDR1 MGHDK and CDR2 SYGVNS. This CDR3 contains 15 residues. These data belong to a study of cytomegalovirus exposure and HLA in healthy donors. This chain uses TRBV25-1 with TRBJ2-3, with D possibly being TRBD1 (6 bases). This clonotype was obtained from a man aged 25-45 years in good health and CMV-seropositive. Sequencing used PBMCs. The CDR3 reads CASSEYTGNGDTQYF. CDR3 bases: TGTGCCAGCAGTGAATATACAGGGAACGGAGATACGCAGTATTTT.